The clone carrying this TCR beta chain occurred many times. The data belong to a study of regulatory T cells in long-lasting Graves disease. HTBI primers from iRepertoire and Arm-PCR of CDR3 regions yielded the TCR beta libraries. TCRdb itself ran the multiplex PCR reads through MiXCR, one entry per CDR3 protein. The sample has 550,000 to 650,000 distinct CDR3 sequences, 15% to 20% seen once. Indicated time point: newly diagnosed GD, antithyroid drugs for less than 3 months. The TCR library used RNA extracted from PBMCs. Roughly 10-milliliter peripheral blood samples went into EDTA tubes. Per germline, CDR1 MDHEN and CDR2 SYDVKM. The CDR3 totals 13 residues. Trimming took off 6 bases at V and 3 bases at J, with 12 bases between the two ends. These data also featured in a second study, about T cells in Graves' hyperthyroidism and ophthalmopathy. Turning to that study: Aged 18 to 65, the patients had hyperthyroidism that was newly diagnosed and had lasted under 2 months.

The chain joins TRBV28 to TRBJ2-7; a possible D gene is TRBD2 (6 bases). This specimen was peripheral blood mononuclear cells (PBMCs), taken at new diagnosis, from a patient treated with antithyroid drugs. This TCR was sampled from a young man with Graves disease. The chain's CDR3 is CASSFPGLYEQYF. The CDR3, as DNA: TGTGCCAGCAGCTTCCCGGGACTCTACGAGCAGTACTTC.